Listed below are T cell receptor beta chains from one sample, sequenced in a study of T-cell memory formation after mild COVID-19. One entry per CDR3 protein, called by TCRdb with MiXCR from the 5' RACE reads. Of 90,000 to 120,000 distinct CDR3 sequences listed, 13% to 15% were seen once; the top ten hold 39%. The material sequenced was PBMCs or a T cell subset sorted from them (not recorded which). All receptors come from a man in his late teens or twenties who had mild COVID-19 (a few samples of this study predate the infection). Cell type and time point are not known. CDR3s include the opening cysteine and the closing phenylalanine or tryptophan. Fields, in order: CDR3 protein, CDR3 DNA, CDR3 length, D gene, J gene, V gene, clone size. The D gene is left open where the match is weak. Some rows mark clone size as missing; the rest say once, few, many or name a class of expanded clone.

CASSQSFGSSPYF TGCGCCAGCAGCCAATCATTCGGGAGCAGTCCGTACTTC 13 . TRBJ2-5 TRBV4-1 few
CASSLRGRGADNEQFF TGTGCCAGCAGTTTGAGGGGGCGGGGGGCCGACAATGAGCAGTTCTTC 16 . TRBJ2-1 TRBV12-3/TRBV12-4 few
CATSRARDNQPQHF TGTGCCACCAGCAGAGCCAGGGACAATCAGCCCCAGCATTTT 14 . TRBJ1-5 TRBV15 .
CSATTGGLGEKLFF TGCAGCGCCACGACGGGGGGCTTAGGGGAAAAACTGTTTTTT 14 . TRBJ1-4 TRBV29-1 .
CATGAGTGVLEQYF TGTGCCACCGGAGCCGGGACAGGGGTTCTCGAGCAGTACTTC 14 TRBD1 TRBJ2-7 TRBV27 .
CASSWVTGEAGNIQYF TGTGCCAGCAGCTGGGTCACAGGGGAGGCTGGAAACATTCAGTACTTC 16 . TRBJ2-4 TRBV7-9 .
CASSLGRSGDTEAFF TGCGCCAGCAGCCTCGGGAGGTCGGGGGACACTGAAGCTTTCTTT 15 . TRBJ1-1 TRBV4-3 few
CASRGQRYGYTF TGTGCCAGCAGGGGACAGCGCTATGGCTACACCTTC 12 TRBD1 TRBJ1-2 TRBV6-2/TRBV6-3 few
CSALRGRDTDTQYF TGCAGTGCTCTTCGGGGGAGAGACACAGATACGCAGTATTTT 14 . TRBJ2-3 TRBV20-1 .
CASSSDGRSYEQYF TGTGCCAGCAGCTCCGATGGGCGCTCCTACGAGCAGTACTTC 14 . TRBJ2-7 TRBV7-3 .
CASSNTGRDYGYTF TGTGCCAGCAGTAATACGGGGAGGGACTATGGCTACACCTTC 14 . TRBJ1-2 TRBV27 .
CASIANGAHTDTQYF TGTGCCAGCATCGCGAACGGGGCCCACACAGATACGCAGTATTTT 15 . TRBJ2-3 TRBV6-5 .
CASSPGVATEAFF TGTGCCAGCAGCCCCGGGGTTGCGACTGAAGCTTTCTTT 13 . TRBJ1-1 TRBV9 few
CASSSTRWEQFF TGCGCCAGCAGCTCGACTCGGTGGGAGCAGTTCTTC 12 . TRBJ2-1 TRBV5-1 few
CASSHLTGSSYEQYF TGCGCCAGCAGCCATTTGACAGGGAGCTCCTACGAGCAGTACTTC 15 TRBD1 TRBJ2-7 TRBV4-1 .
CSASPYSAFEAFF TGCAGTGCTAGCCCTTATAGTGCGTTTGAAGCTTTCTTT 13 . TRBJ1-1 TRBV20-1 few
CASSPGTVYNEQFF TGCGCCAGCAGCCCCGGGACTGTCTACAATGAGCAGTTCTTC 14 . TRBJ2-1 TRBV5-1 many
CASSLVPGTVNTEAFF TGTGCCAGCAGCTTAGTTCCAGGGACCGTGAACACTGAAGCTTTCTTT 16 . TRBJ1-1 TRBV7-9 .
CSARLPGRLAQHF TGCAGTGCTAGGCTCCCTGGTCGTCTAGCCCAGCATTTT 13 . TRBJ1-5 TRBV20-1 few